This TCR beta chain was captured by sequencing in a study of blood T cell repertoires in COVID-19. Study-wide context: Some COVID-19 samples were acute and others convalescent; all came from the United States, Italy and Spain. PBMCs, B-cell-depleted T cells, or T cells were the source of the cDNA or gDNA that made up the material.

V lost 4 bases, J lost 6 bases, and 5 bases stayed unmatched. The germline V gene encodes CDR1 LGHNT and CDR2 FRNRAP. The CDR3 is 16 amino acids. Authors' data handling: Amplified reference gene primers provided the basis for estimating nucleated cell counts. Repertoires were generated with immunoSEQ multiplex PCR, while TCRdb's copy carries only in-frame clones and drops some. The DNA gave D and trimming, while V, J and clone size come from that table. In the table there are under 250,000 clones, approximately 85% of which are singletons. The V call is TRBV12-5, the J call TRBJ2-2, with 13 bases fitting TRBD2. The origin of this receptor is a man between 45 and 60 years old with acute or convalescent COVID-19. Specimen: peripheral blood. CDR3 nucleotide sequence: TGTGCTAGTGGTTCTCCGGGACTAGCGGGATCCGGGGAGCTGTTTTTT. Its translation is CASGSPGLAGSGELFF.